This T cell receptor beta chain was sequenced during a study of OX40 agonist ivuxolimab in advanced cancers. Study details: The treatment was a fully human IgG2 OX40 agonist, ivuxolimab.

A history of autoimmune disease or systemic immunosuppression excluded patients. The count of this clone is one. Its antigen is still unknown. The CDR3 is 15 amino acids. Germline CDR1 and CDR2: LGHNT and FRNRAP. Trimming took off 5 bases at V and 7 bases at J, with 18 bases between the two ends. Using immunoSEQ multiplex PCR, the repertoire was profiled, and TCRdb retains in-frame clones only, with some absent. The sample has tens of thousands of clones; 80% to 85% are singletons. Regarding the study as a whole: It was not determined which antigens were specifically recognized by the peripheral T cells that had undergone clonal expansion.

V usage is TRBV12-5 and J usage is TRBJ1-5; a possible D gene is TRBD1 (5 bases). The clonotype originates from an adult with an advanced solid tumor such as melanoma, head and neck, liver or kidney cancer. The sample consisted of CD4+ or CD8+ T cells sorted from blood, taken in a trial of the OX40 agonist ivuxolimab. The CDR3 sequence: CASGTPLQGSQPQHF. CDR3 in DNA: TGTGCTAGTGGTACTCCCCTTCAGGGAAGCCAGCCCCAGCATTTT. The full variable domain, in which reference TRBV12-5 and TRBJ1-5 provide the parts outside the CDR3, is DARVTQTPRHKVTEMGQEVTMRCQPILGHNTVFWYRQTMMQGLELLAYFRNRAPLDDSGMPKDRFSAEMPDATLATLKIQPSEPRDSAVYFCASGTPLQGSQPQHFGDGTRLSIL.